This TCR beta chain comes out of a study of blood T cell repertoires in COVID-19. About the study: Sample material is recorded as cDNA or gDNA derived from T cells, B-cell-depleted T cells, or PBMCs.

Cohort assignment relied on participant-reported clinical history. The junction had 7 bases not matched to a gene; V was cut back by 3 bases and J by 5 bases. Germline V gene lookup returns CDR1 SNHLY and CDR2 FYNNEI. CDR3 length equals 16 residues. Generated by immunoSEQ multiplex PCR, the TCRdb table keeps only in-frame clones and is missing some. The sample includes 200,000 to 300,000 clones, 88% seen only once; the top ten take about 2.5%. The chain carries TRBV2 and TRBJ2-1, with 10 bases aligning to TRBD2. This TCR derives from a middle-aged woman with acute COVID-19. The sample was PBMCs or T cells enriched from blood (not recorded which). CDR3 residues: CASSEEREGAHNEQFF. The DNA of the CDR3 is TGTGCCAGCAGTGAGGAGCGGGAGGGGGCCCACAATGAGCAGTTCTTC. The full variable domain, completed using reference TRBV2 and TRBJ2-1, is EPEVTQTPSHQVTQMGQEVILRCVPISNHLYFYWYRQILGQKVEFLVSFYNNEISEKSEIFDDQFSVERPDGSNFTLKIRSTKLEDSAMYFCASSEEREGAHNEQFFGPGTRLTVL.